One and the same sample provided the 10 T cell receptor beta chains below, sequenced in a study of blood T cell repertoires in COVID-19. TCRdb keeps only in-frame clones here, not all; method: immunoSEQ multiplex PCR. Of over 350,000 clones detected, around 89% appear once; the ten largest clones hold 4.3%. Sequenced: peripheral blood. The receptors come from a woman aged 30 to 39 with acute or convalescent COVID-19.

The CDR3 here is CASSSGVNPQETQYF. DNA of the CDR3: TGTGCCAGCAGCTCGGGAGTAAACCCTCAGGAGACCCAGTACTTC. The chain joins TRBV7-9 to TRBJ2-5, with D possibly matching TRBD2 (6 bases). Between the trimmed V and J ends, which lost 4 bases and 5 bases, there was a span of 17 bases. The CDR3 sequence is 15 residues long. Germline assignment: CDR1 SEHNR and CDR2 FQNEAQ (reference sequence).

V and J are TRBV3-1 (or the pseudogene TRBV3-2) and TRBJ2-2; 9 bases align to TRBD1. This CDR3 is 16 amino acids long. Germline V gene lookup returns CDR1 LGHDT and CDR2 YNNKEL (reference sequence). With 2 bases clipped from V and 6 bases from J, the junction kept 7 bases outside the gene matches. CDR3 residues: CASSQSRDRDAGELFF. The CDR3 nucleotides are TGTGCCAGCAGCCAAAGCCGGGACAGGGATGCCGGGGAGCTGTTTTTT.

V and J are TRBV7-2 and TRBJ2-7, with TRBD2 matching 15 bases. The germline CDR1 and CDR2 sequences are SGHTA and FQGNSA. The CDR3 runs to 18 residues. With 1 base clipped from V and 5 bases from J, the junction kept 9 bases outside the gene matches. The CDR3 here is CASSLEGLAGGPTNEQYF. The CDR3, as DNA: TGTGCCAGCAGCTTAGAAGGACTAGCGGGGGGGCCTACGAACGAGCAGTACTTC.

This rearrangement joins TRBV9 to TRBJ2-1; D may be TRBD1 (6 bases). Trimming removed 2 bases at V and 8 bases at J, with 11 bases between. Germline loops: CDR1 SGDLS, CDR2 YYNGEE. The CDR3 consists of 13 residues. The CDR3, as DNA: TGTGCCAGCAGCGTGGGGGCGCGGGATGAGCAGTTCTTC. Its translation: CASSVGARDEQFF.

The rearrangement joins TRBV19 to TRBJ1-3; the D is unclear. This CDR3 has 12 residues. Trimming pared 6 bases from V and 8 bases from J, leaving 11 bases between. Germline CDR1 reads LNHDA; CDR2 reads SQIVND (reference sequence). CDR3 protein: CASSPNGDTIYF. DNA for the CDR3: TGTGCCAGTAGCCCCAACGGGGACACCATATATTTT. Using reference TRBV19 and TRBJ1-3 for the parts outside the CDR3, the full variable domain is DGGITQSPKYLFRKEGQNVTLSCEQNLNHDAMYWYRQDPGQGLRLIYYSQIVNDFQKGDIAEGYSVSREKKESFPLTVTSAQKNPTAFYLCASSPNGDTIYFGEGSWLTVV.

V gene TRBV5-4 combines with J gene TRBJ1-2; TRBD1 aligns across 7 bases. The CDR3 sequence is 13 residues long. V gave up 4 bases and J gave up 7 bases; unmatched junction bases: 7. Germline V gene data show CDR1 as SGHNT and CDR2 as YYREEE (reference sequence). The CDR3 loop reads CASSAGTEFGYTF. CDR3 coding DNA: TGTGCCAGCAGCGCCGGGACAGAGTTTGGCTACACCTTC.

The CDR3 is CASSSPRDRGRETQYF. In DNA, the CDR3 is TGTGCCAGCAGCTCCCCCCGGGACAGGGGGAGAGAGACCCAGTACTTC. The V gene is TRBV28, the J gene TRBJ2-5; 11 nucleotides agree with TRBD1. Germline values: CDR1 MDHEN, CDR2 SYDVKM. This CDR3 has 16 amino acids. Trimming cost V 6 bases and J 4 bases; bases outside gene matches: 10.

This chain links TRBV11-3 with TRBJ2-1, with D tentatively TRBD1 (6 bases). CDR3 length: 15 amino acids. V was trimmed by 3 bases and J by 1 base, leaving 10 bases between them. The germline V gene encodes CDR1 SGHNT and CDR2 YENEEA. CDR3 protein: CASSLGTPSYNEQFF. The CDR3 DNA reads TGTGCCAGCAGCTTGGGGACACCATCCTACAATGAGCAGTTCTTC.

The V gene is TRBV13, the J gene TRBJ2-5, with 7 bases lining up with TRBD2. Germline CDR1 and CDR2: PRHDT and FYEKMQ (reference sequence). V trimming: 1 base; J trimming: 1 base; junction bases outside the gene matches: 3. There are 15 residues in the CDR3. For the CDR3, the DNA is TGTGCCAGCAGCTTAGCTGGGGGGGGCCAAGAGACCCAGTACTTC. Translating gives CASSLAGGGQETQYF.

This clone was seen once. The CDR3 region is CASSLSWLGSPLHF. CDR3 DNA: TGTGCCAGCAGCTTGTCGTGGCTAGGCTCACCCCTCCACTTT. The rearrangement links TRBV11-2 to TRBJ1-6; D is ambiguous. Germline V gives CDR1 SGHAT, CDR2 FQNNGV. The CDR3 totals 14 residues. V lost 3 bases and J lost 10, with 13 bases in between.